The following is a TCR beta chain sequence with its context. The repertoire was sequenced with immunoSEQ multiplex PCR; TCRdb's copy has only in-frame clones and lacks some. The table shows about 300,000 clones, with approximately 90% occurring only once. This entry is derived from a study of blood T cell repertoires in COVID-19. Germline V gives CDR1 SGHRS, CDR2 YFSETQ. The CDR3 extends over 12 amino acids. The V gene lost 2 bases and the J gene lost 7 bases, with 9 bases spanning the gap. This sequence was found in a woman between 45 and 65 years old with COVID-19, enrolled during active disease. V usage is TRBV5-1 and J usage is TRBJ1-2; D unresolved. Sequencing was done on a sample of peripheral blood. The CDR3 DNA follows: TGCGCCAGCAGCTTCGGTTGGGCTGGCTACACCTTC. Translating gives CASSFGWAGYTF. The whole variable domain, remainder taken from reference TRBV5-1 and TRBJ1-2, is KAGVTQTPRYLIKTRGQQVTLSCSPISGHRSVSWYQQTPGQGLQFLFEYFSETQRNKGNFPGRFSGRQFSNSRSEMNVSTLELGDSALYLCASSFGWAGYTFGSGTRLTVV.